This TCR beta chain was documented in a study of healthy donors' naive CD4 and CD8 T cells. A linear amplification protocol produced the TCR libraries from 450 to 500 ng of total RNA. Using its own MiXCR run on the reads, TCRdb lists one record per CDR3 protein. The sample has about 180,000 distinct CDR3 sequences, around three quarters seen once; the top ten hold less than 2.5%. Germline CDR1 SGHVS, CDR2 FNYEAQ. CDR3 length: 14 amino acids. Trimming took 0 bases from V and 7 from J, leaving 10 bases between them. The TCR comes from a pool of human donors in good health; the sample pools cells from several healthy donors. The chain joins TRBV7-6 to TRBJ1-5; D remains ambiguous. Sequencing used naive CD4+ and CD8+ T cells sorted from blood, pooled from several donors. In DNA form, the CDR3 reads TGTGCCAGCAGCTTAGCCTCAGGCCAACAGCCCCAGCATTTT. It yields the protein CASSLASGQQPQHF.